This entry lists 31 T cell receptor beta chains sequenced from one sample in a study of identical twins. TCRdb redid the calling of the 5' RACE reads with MiXCR, one entry per CDR3 protein. The data hold 400,000 to 550,000 distinct CDR3 sequences, with approximately 22% observed a single time. Another study also made use of these data, one on T cells expressing NK-cell markers.

Sequencing input: CD4+ T cells sorted from blood. The receptors were gathered from a young woman in good health.

This chain joins TRBV10-3 and TRBJ2-1; TRBD1 or TRBD2 may be the D gene (7 bases each). The CDR3 is 13 residues long. The germline gives CDR1 ENHRY, CDR2 SYGVKD. V shed 10 bases and J shed 4 bases, with 14 bases lying between them. CDR3 in DNA: TGTGCCACCAGGGGGGGTCGGTACAATGAGCAGTTCTTC. Protein sequence: CATRGGRYNEQFF.

A remark on this clonotype: A read error is possible here, since a much larger clone lies one base away. V and J are TRBV29-1 and TRBJ1-2; TRBD1 matches 7 bases. The ends lost 4 bases at V and 4 bases at J; junction bases unmatched: 6. Germline V lookup: CDR1 SQVTM, CDR2 ANQGSEA. CDR3 size: 13 residues. The CDR3 DNA sequence: TGCAGCGTTGGCAGGGGGTTGAGCTATGGCTACACCTTC. This sequence encodes CSVGRGLSYGYTF. Full variable domain (outside the CDR3, taken from reference TRBV29-1 and TRBJ1-2): SAVISQKPSRDICQRGTSLTIQCQVDSQVTMMFWYRQQPGQSLTLIATANQGSEATYESGFVIDKFPISRPNLTFSTLTVSNMSPEDSSIYLCSVGRGLSYGYTFGSGTRLTVV.

This clonotype was seen ten or more times. The CDR3 DNA reads TGCGCCAGCAGCCACGACAGGTCGTCTGGGAATGAGCAGTTCTTC. The encoded protein is CASSHDRSSGNEQFF. J is TRBJ2-1 and V is TRBV4-3; the D gene is possibly TRBD1 (6 bases). The CDR3 length is 15 residues. Trimming stripped 3 bases from V and 7 bases from J, with 16 bases between. Germline CDR1 reads LGHNA; CDR2 reads YSLEER.

The gene calls are TRBV5-5 and TRBJ2-1; D is possibly TRBD1 (6 bases). Trimming took 9 bases from V and 4 from J, leaving 14 bases between them. Germline V gene sequence: CDR1 SGHKS, CDR2 YYEKEE (reference sequence). This CDR3 is 13 amino acids long. The CDR3, as DNA: TGTGCCATGAGCCCGGGACAATACAATGAGCAGTTCTTC. It is translated as CAMSPGQYNEQFF.

The sample holds a few counts of this clonotype. The V and J genes are TRBV20-1 and TRBJ2-5; 7 bases are shared with TRBD2. Germline CDR1 DFQATT, CDR2 SNEGSKA (reference sequence). J gave up 7 bases and V 4 bases, and 12 bases lay outside the gene matches. This CDR3 has 14 amino acids. The CDR3 bases are TGCAGTGCTAATTCGCAGGGCGGGGGAGGGACCCAGTACTTC. It yields the protein CSANSQGGGGTQYF.

This clonotype occurred a few times. The chain employs TRBV4-3 and TRBJ2-5; TRBD1 matches 12 bases. This CDR3 contains 17 residues. J was trimmed by 5 bases and V by 7 bases; bases with no gene match: 14. From germline, CDR1 is LGHNA and CDR2 YSLEER. The CDR3: CASNQGRDRGRGETQYF. The DNA of the CDR3 is TGCGCCAGCAACCAGGGACGGGACAGGGGGCGAGGCGAGACCCAGTACTTC.

The chain recombines TRBV5-1 with TRBJ1-1; D not certain. The CDR3 is 15 amino acids. The V gene's germline CDR1 is SGHRS and CDR2 YFSETQ. Trimming took 2 bases from V and 1 from J, leaving 12 bases between them. The CDR3 nucleotides read TGCGCCAGCAGCTTCGGAGGAATAACGAACACTGAAGCTTTCTTT. It is translated as CASSFGGITNTEAFF.

The chain recombines TRBV7-9 with TRBJ2-5, with TRBD1 identical over 8 bases. Per germline, CDR1 SEHNR and CDR2 FQNEAQ (reference sequence). CDR3 length equals 14 residues. V trimming: 5 bases; J trimming: 1 base; junction bases outside the gene matches: 3. The CDR3 sequence: CASSITGGQETQYF. The CDR3 DNA follows: TGTGCCAGCAGCATTACAGGGGGCCAAGAGACCCAGTACTTC.

This chain links TRBV6-5 with TRBJ2-3; D not certain. V was trimmed by 2 bases and J by 5 bases, leaving 11 bases between them. The germline V gene has CDR1 MNHEY and CDR2 SVGAGI. There are 14 residues in the CDR3. DNA for the CDR3: TGTGCCAGCAGTTACCGGACCTCGGGAGATACGCAGTATTTT. Protein sequence: CASSYRTSGDTQYF.

This clonotype has just a few counts. J is TRBJ1-1 and V is TRBV7-9; D ambiguous. This CDR3 has 16 residues. CDR1 and CDR2 (germline): SEHNR, FQNEAQ (reference sequence). V was cut by 6 bases and J by 1 base, with 18 bases left in between. CDR3 protein: CASSWSWNTENTEAFF. The DNA for the CDR3 is TGTGCCAGCAGTTGGAGTTGGAACACCGAGAACACTGAAGCTTTCTTT.

This clonotype was detected a few times. The chain is built from TRBV15 and TRBJ1-1; tentative D call: TRBD1 (6 bases). The V end lost 0 bases, the J end lost 10 bases, and 18 bases lay between the germline ends. CDR1 LNHNV and CDR2 YYDKDF come from the germline V gene (reference sequence). The CDR3 is made up of 15 amino acids. The CDR3 coding sequence is TGTGCCACCAGCAGAGATATGGGGGCCGCGGTGGGAGCTTTCTTT. It is translated as CATSRDMGAAVGAFF.

The V gene is TRBV29-1, the J gene TRBJ1-1; D is perhaps TRBD1 (6 bases). The germline V and J ends were trimmed by 1 base and 6 bases, with 15 bases remaining between them. Germline CDR1 SQVTM, CDR2 ANQGSEA. The CDR3 has 14 amino acids. Here the CDR3 DNA reads TGCAGCGTTGAAGTCATAGGACAGTTTTCTGAAGCTTTCTTT. Its protein is CSVEVIGQFSEAFF.

V and J are TRBV20-1 and TRBJ2-5; D assignment may be TRBD1 or TRBD2 (5 bases each). Deletions cut 0 bases from V and 7 bases from J, with 15 bases between. The CDR3 is 14 residues long. Germline V lookup: CDR1 DFQATT, CDR2 SNEGSKA (reference sequence). CDR3: CSARDRGESGTQYF. The CDR3 coding sequence is TGCAGTGCTAGAGATCGAGGGGAGTCGGGGACCCAGTACTTC.

This clonotype occurred a few times. This sequence joins TRBV4-1 and TRBJ1-5; D is unresolved. Germline-derived CDR1 and CDR2 are MGHRA and YSYEKL. The CDR3 extends over 16 amino acids. V lost 4 bases and J lost 0, with 13 bases in between. Written as DNA, the CDR3 is TGCGCCAGCAGCCTCTCCCCCGCGGTTAGCAATCAGCCCCAGCATTTT. The encoded protein is CASSLSPAVSNQPQHF.

The chain carries TRBV20-1 and TRBJ1-6, with D possibly TRBD1 on 5 matching bases. The germline V and J ends were trimmed by 3 bases and 9 bases, with 9 bases remaining between them. CDR3 length equals 12 residues. CDR1 and CDR2 from the germline V gene are DFQATT and SNEGSKA (reference sequence). This CDR3 reads CSASGGFSPLHF. DNA for the CDR3: TGCAGTGCTAGTGGGGGGTTTTCACCCCTCCACTTT.

This clonotype was counted only a few times. V is TRBV18 and J is TRBJ2-2; D is ambiguous. The CDR3 has 13 residues. The V gene lost 1 base and the J gene lost 4 bases, with 4 bases spanning the gap. Germline V CDR1 and CDR2: KGHSH, LQKENI. CDR3 residues: CASSPRPTGELFF. The DNA of the CDR3 is TGTGCCAGCTCACCACGTCCCACCGGGGAGCTGTTTTTT.

In its sample, this clonotype was seen once. One end of the junction fails to match germline, which may point to a read error. V and J are TRBV12-3 or TRBV12-4 and TRBJ1-5, with 8 bases matching TRBD1. The CDR3 totals 16 residues. The CDR3 nucleotides are TGTGCCAGCAGTTTAGTCGGACAGGGTGCCAATCAGGCCCAGCATTTT. Protein product: CASSLVGQGANQAQHF.

The CDR3 coding sequence is TGTGCCAGCAGTAGTGATGGGCCGAGAAACACCATATATTTT. Amino acid sequence: CASSSDGPRNTIYF. The chain joins TRBV2 to TRBJ1-3; D is unclear. The V end was cut by 5 bases, the J end by 5 bases, with 13 bases between. Germline-derived CDR1 and CDR2 are SNHLY and FYNNEI. The CDR3 consists of 14 residues. Complete variable domain (other parts from reference TRBV2 and TRBJ1-3): EPEVTQTPSHQVTQMGQEVILRCVPISNHLYFYWYRQILGQKVEFLVSFYNNEISEKSEIFDDQFSVERPDGSNFTLKIRSTKLEDSAMYFCASSSDGPRNTIYFGEGSWLTVV.

The table lists this clonotype with a few counts. This chain connects TRBV10-3 to TRBJ2-2; 9 positions agree with TRBD2. This CDR3 is 15 amino acids long. Per the germline V gene, CDR1 is ENHRY and CDR2 is SYGVKD. V lost 7 bases and J lost 3; bases outside the gene matches: 6. CDR3 coding DNA: TGTGCCATCACCAGGACTAGCGCCGACACCGGGGAGCTGTTTTTT. Residues: CAITRTSADTGELFF.

The V gene is TRBV5-1, the J gene TRBJ1-6, with no clear D. The CDR3 is made up of 15 amino acids. The ends were cut back, 5 bases at V and 5 bases at J, with 14 bases in the middle. Germline CDR1 and CDR2: SGHRS and YFSETQ. DNA of the CDR3: TGCGCCAGCAGACCCGAAGGCCACCATAATTCACCCCTCCACTTT. It yields the protein CASRPEGHHNSPLHF. Full variable domain (outside the CDR3, taken from reference TRBV5-1 and TRBJ1-6): KAGVTQTPRYLIKTRGQQVTLSCSPISGHRSVSWYQQTPGQGLQFLFEYFSETQRNKGNFPGRFSGRQFSNSRSEMNVSTLELGDSALYLCASRPEGHHNSPLHFGNGTRLTVT.

The rearrangement joins TRBV20-1 to TRBJ1-1; D gene ambiguous. Germline CDR1 DFQATT, CDR2 SNEGSKA (reference sequence). V dropped 3 bases and J dropped 0 bases, with 8 bases sitting between them. The CDR3 totals 13 residues. DNA for the CDR3: TGCAGTGCTAGTGCGCGGATGAACACTGAAGCTTTCTTT. Its translation: CSASARMNTEAFF.

This clonotype was recorded a few times. The DNA for the CDR3 is TGCGCCAGCAGCTTGGGTAGTGGGGCCCGAGATACGCAGTATTTT. Its protein is CASSLGSGARDTQYF. The chain couples TRBV5-1 to TRBJ2-3, with D perhaps matching TRBD1 (5 bases). The V end was cut by 0 bases, the J end by 5 bases, with 13 bases between. The V gene's germline CDR1 is SGHRS and CDR2 YFSETQ. The CDR3 runs 15 residues.

In its sample, this clonotype was seen many times. This chain joins TRBV6-2 or TRBV6-3 and TRBJ1-5; D ambiguous. V was pared by 5 bases and J by 7 bases, with 9 bases between. Germline values: CDR1 MNHEY, CDR2 SVGEGT. This CDR3 is 12 amino acids long. CDR3 sequence (DNA): TGTGCCAGCAGTCGGCGGGAACAGCCCCAGCATTTT. Protein product: CASSRREQPQHF.

This clonotype was recorded a few times. This sequence joins TRBV2 and TRBJ2-7; D gene uncertain. CDR3 size: 12 residues. In germline, CDR1 is SNHLY, CDR2 FYNNEI. V lost 1 base, J lost 3 bases, and 4 bases lay in between. DNA for the CDR3: TGTGCCAGCAGTGAAGGGCTCTACGAGCAGTACTTC. This codes for CASSEGLYEQYF.

This clonotype has only a few counts. V is TRBV12-3 or TRBV12-4 and J is TRBJ2-1; D could derive from TRBD1 or TRBD2 (5 bases each). The CDR3 covers 15 residues. Trimming removed 5 bases at V and 7 bases at J, with 18 bases between. In DNA form, the CDR3 reads TGTGCCAGCAGTGCCGGGACCCCGCTCATAAATGAGCAGTTCTTC. Protein: CASSAGTPLINEQFF.

This clonotype appeared a few times. The chain couples TRBV7-2 to TRBJ1-1; TRBD1 is a possible D gene (5 bases). With 1 base removed from V and 1 base from J, the gap between germline ends came to 10 bases. Germline V gene sequence: CDR1 SGHTA, CDR2 FQGNSA. The CDR3 contains 15 residues. The CDR3 coding sequence is TGTGCCAGCAGCTTAGTAGGGACGGAGAACACTGAAGCTTTCTTT. Protein: CASSLVGTENTEAFF. Drawing the rest from reference TRBV7-2 and TRBJ1-1, the complete variable domain is GAGVSQSPSNKVTEKGKDVELRCDPISGHTALYWYRQSLGQGLEFLIYFQGNSAPDKSGLPSDRFSAERTGGSVSTLTIQRTQQEDSAVYLCASSLVGTENTEAFFGQGTRLTVV.

V is TRBV20-1 and J is TRBJ2-3; 8 nucleotides agree with TRBD2. Germline assignment: CDR1 DFQATT and CDR2 SNEGSKA (reference sequence). J gave up 4 bases and V 3 bases, and 6 bases lay outside the gene matches. The CDR3 has 14 amino acids. The DNA of the CDR3 is TGCAGTGCTAGCCGGGGGGGGTGGTCAGATACGCAGTATTTT. Its protein is CSASRGGWSDTQYF.

V is TRBV5-1 and J is TRBJ1-1, with D perhaps TRBD1 (6 bases). CDR3 length: 12 amino acids. Trimming stripped 3 bases from V and 10 bases from J, with 13 bases between. Germline assignment: CDR1 SGHRS and CDR2 YFSETQ. The CDR3 region is CASSSQGTGAFF. In DNA, the CDR3 is TGCGCCAGCAGCTCACAGGGAACAGGAGCTTTCTTT.

There are a few counts of this clonotype. V usage is TRBV12-3 or TRBV12-4 and J usage is TRBJ1-4; D ambiguous. The CDR3 spans 14 residues. Between the trimmed V and J ends, which lost 1 base and 4 bases, there was a span of 7 bases. The CDR3 here is CASSLVFINEKLFF. The CDR3 coding sequence is TGTGCCAGCAGTTTAGTATTCATTAATGAAAAACTGTTTTTT.

V gene TRBV5-1 combines with J gene TRBJ2-1, with TRBD2 as a possible D gene (6 bases). The CDR3 contains 13 residues. Germline V gene lookup returns CDR1 SGHRS and CDR2 YFSETQ. Trimming pared 4 bases from V and 9 bases from J, leaving 14 bases between. CDR3 in amino acids: CASSLRGFSEQFF. CDR3 bases: TGCGCCAGCAGCCTCCGGGGGTTTAGTGAGCAGTTCTTC.

This clonotype appeared a few times. This rearrangement joins TRBV12-3 or TRBV12-4 to TRBJ2-3; D unresolved. This CDR3 contains 17 residues. The V end was cut by 3 bases, the J end by 2 bases, with 18 bases between. In DNA form, the CDR3 reads TGTGCCAGCAGTTTCTCTTCCGTAAAGGGTTCCACAGATACGCAGTATTTT. This translates into CASSFSSVKGSTDTQYF.